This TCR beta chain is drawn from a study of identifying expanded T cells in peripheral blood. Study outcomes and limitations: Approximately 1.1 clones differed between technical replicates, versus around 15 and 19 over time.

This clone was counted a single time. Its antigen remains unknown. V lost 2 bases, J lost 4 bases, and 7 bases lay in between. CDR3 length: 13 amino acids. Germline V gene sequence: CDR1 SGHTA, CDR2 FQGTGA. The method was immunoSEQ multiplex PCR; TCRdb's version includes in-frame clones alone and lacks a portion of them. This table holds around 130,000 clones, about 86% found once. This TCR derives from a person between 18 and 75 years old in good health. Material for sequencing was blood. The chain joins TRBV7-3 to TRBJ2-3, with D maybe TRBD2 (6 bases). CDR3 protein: CASSLSGADTQYF. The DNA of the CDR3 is TGTGCCAGCAGCTTATCGGGGGCAGATACGCAGTATTTT.